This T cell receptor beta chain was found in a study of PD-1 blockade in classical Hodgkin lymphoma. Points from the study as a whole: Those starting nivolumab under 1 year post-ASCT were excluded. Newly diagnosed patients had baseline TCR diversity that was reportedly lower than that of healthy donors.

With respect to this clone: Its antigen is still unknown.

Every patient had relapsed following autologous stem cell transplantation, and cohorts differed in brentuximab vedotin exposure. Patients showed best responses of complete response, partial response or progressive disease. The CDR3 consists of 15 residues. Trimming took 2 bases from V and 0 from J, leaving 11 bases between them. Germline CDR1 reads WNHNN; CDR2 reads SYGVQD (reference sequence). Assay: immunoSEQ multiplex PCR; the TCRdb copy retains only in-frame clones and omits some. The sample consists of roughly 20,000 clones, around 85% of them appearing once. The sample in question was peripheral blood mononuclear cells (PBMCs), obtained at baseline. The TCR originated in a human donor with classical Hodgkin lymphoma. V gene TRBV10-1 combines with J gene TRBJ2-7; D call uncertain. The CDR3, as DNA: TGCGCCAGCAGTGAGAGCCTGGGTCGCTCCTACGAGCAGTACTTC. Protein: CASSESLGRSYEQYF.